The 23 T cell receptor beta chains presented below share a single source sample, sequenced in a study of blood T cells in healthy people across ages. A sample-barcoded 5' primer and a J-beta primer mix were used in a second PCR of roughly 6 to 11 cycles. TCRdb re-analysed the 5' RACE reads in MiXCR, keeping a single row per CDR3 protein. The sample comprises some 1.7 million distinct CDR3 sequences, roughly 27% of which are singletons, and roughly 8.2% rests with the top ten. What was sequenced was blood. These TCRs come from a woman in her 30s in good health.

This chain uses TRBV10-3 with TRBJ1-2; 8 bases fit TRBD1. CDR3 length equals 18 residues. V was clipped by 9 bases and J by 3 bases; unmatched bases: 21. Germline lookup yields CDR1 ENHRY and CDR2 SYGVKD. The DNA for the CDR3 is TGTGCCATGGGGGGGGTAGGGGGACAGGACGGCGAGGACTATGGCTACACCTTC. The encoded protein is CAMGGVGGQDGEDYGYTF.

This chain links TRBV2 with TRBJ1-2, with D tentatively TRBD1 (5 bases). Germline V lookup: CDR1 SNHLY, CDR2 FYNNEI. Trimming took 9 bases from V and 7 from J, leaving 24 bases between them. The CDR3 covers 15 residues. For the CDR3, the DNA is TGTGCCAGAGGGGAAGCCAGTCCAAGTTCTCGTGGCTACACCTTC. Amino acids: CARGEASPSSRGYTF.

Worth noting for this clonotype: Sequence at one end of the junction differs from germline and may be a read error. This sequence joins TRBV7-3 and TRBJ1-2; 8 nucleotides line up with TRBD1. Germline loops: CDR1 SGHTA, CDR2 FQGTGA. This CDR3 comprises 13 residues. The CDR3: CASSLETGAGYTF. CDR3 nucleotide sequence: TGTGCTAGCAGCTTAGAGACAGGGGCTGGCTACACCTTC.

The rearrangement uses TRBV20-1 and TRBJ2-7, with 8 bases fitting TRBD1. V dropped 2 bases and J dropped 0; count of bases not matched to a gene: 9. This CDR3 is 16 amino acids long. Germline-derived CDR1 and CDR2 are DFQATT and SNEGSKA (reference sequence). The CDR3 protein is CSARLVDRGSSYEQYF. The CDR3 DNA reads as TGCAGTGCTAGACTGGTTGACAGGGGATCCTCCTACGAGCAGTACTTC.

This clonotype was recorded at least ten times. This chain uses TRBV10-3 with TRBJ1-2; 8 bases fit TRBD1. The V gene's germline CDR1 is ENHRY and CDR2 SYGVKD. V trimming: 9 bases; J trimming: 4 bases; junction bases outside the gene matches: 1. The CDR3 extends over 11 amino acids. The CDR3 nucleotides are TGTGCCATAGGACAGGGCTATGGCTACACCTTC. This gives the protein CAIGQGYGYTF.

The rearrangement joins TRBV18 to TRBJ2-1; 7 bases are a match to TRBD2. The germline CDR1 and CDR2 sequences are KGHSH and LQKENI. This CDR3 contains 15 residues. The J segment lost 5 bases and the V segment lost 6 bases, leaving 10 bases of the junction unmatched. The CDR3 coding sequence is TGTGCCAGCTCCCTAACGGGACTAAGCGACAATGAGCAGTTCTTC. Translating gives CASSLTGLSDNEQFF. The full variable domain, in which reference TRBV18 and TRBJ2-1 provide the parts outside the CDR3, is NAGVMQNPRHLVRRRGQEARLRCSPMKGHSHVYWYRQLPEEGLKFMVYLQKENIIDESGMPKERFSAEFPKEGPSILRIQQVVRGDSAAYFCASSLTGLSDNEQFFGPGTRLTVL.

This clonotype occurred many times. The chain employs TRBV6-2 or TRBV6-3 and TRBJ2-1; D uncertain. The length of the CDR3 is 12 residues. Germline CDR1 and CDR2: MNHEY and SVGEGT. Trimming stripped 1 base from V and 4 bases from J, with 2 bases between. In DNA form, the CDR3 reads TGTGCCAGCAGTTACTATTACAATGAGCAGTTCTTC. Protein: CASSYYYNEQFF.

J is TRBJ2-3 and V is TRBV29-1, with a tentative D call TRBD1 (6 bases). V was cut by 7 bases and J by 2 bases, with 13 bases left in between. Germline V gene data show CDR1 as SQVTM and CDR2 as ANQGSEA. CDR3 length equals 13 residues. The CDR3 spells CSAEKGDTDTQYF. The CDR3 region has the DNA TGCAGCGCCGAGAAGGGGGACACAGATACGCAGTATTTT.

This rearrangement joins TRBV20-1 to TRBJ2-4, with 7 bases that match TRBD1. The trim removed 2 bases at V and 9 bases at J, leaving 10 bases unmatched. CDR3 length: 14 residues. CDR1 is DFQATT and CDR2 is SNEGSKA in the germline V gene (reference sequence). The CDR3 sequence is CSARRDRDVSIQYF. The CDR3 DNA reads TGCAGTGCTAGACGCGACAGGGACGTTAGCATTCAGTACTTC.

This clonotype was seen only a few times. The genes are TRBV6-1 and TRBJ2-1, with D possibly TRBD1 on 7 matching bases. The CDR3 has 19 amino acids. Trimming shortened V by 0 bases and J by 3 bases, and 21 bases separated the two germline ends. Germline CDR1 and CDR2: MNHNS and SASEGT. This CDR3 reads CASSEALWRAGGGYNEQFF. In DNA form, the CDR3 reads TGTGCCAGCAGTGAAGCGCTTTGGAGGGCAGGGGGAGGCTACAATGAGCAGTTCTTC.

This clonotype was counted at least ten times. The chain joins TRBV20-1 to TRBJ2-3; D remains unclear. The CDR3 covers 13 residues. The germline gives CDR1 DFQATT, CDR2 SNEGSKA (reference sequence). Trimming removed 2 bases from V and 2 bases from J, with 8 bases in between. CDR3 in amino acids: CSARLTVTDTQYF. The DNA of the CDR3 is TGCAGTGCTAGACTCACAGTCACAGATACGCAGTATTTT.

The rearrangement links TRBV2 to TRBJ2-1; TRBD2 agrees at 10 bases. V lost 6 bases, J lost 2 bases, and 4 bases stayed unmatched. The CDR3 sequence is 15 residues long. Looked up from germline, CDR1 is SNHLY and CDR2 is FYNNEI. As DNA, the CDR3 is TGTGCCAGCAGGGCCCTAGCGGGGGCCTACAATGAGCAGTTCTTC. This sequence encodes CASRALAGAYNEQFF.

For this clonotype: This likely stems from a read error, as it lies one base from a far larger clone. The conserved phenylalanine or tryptophan normally closing the CDR3 is absent here, so this likely arose from a read error. This chain uses TRBV5-1 with TRBJ2-7; D is uncertain. The V end lost 0 bases, the J end lost 5 bases, and 3 bases lay between the germline ends. The CDR3 runs 11 residues. Germline V gene data show CDR1 as SGHRS and CDR2 as YFSETQ. The CDR3 loop is CASSLDHEQYY. The CDR3, as DNA: TGCGCCAGCAGCTTGGACCACGAGCAGTACTAC.

This clonotype was recorded many times. The rearrangement links TRBV29-1 to TRBJ2-7, with a weak D call TRBD1 (5 bases). The CDR3 consists of 12 residues. Germline loops: CDR1 SQVTM, CDR2 ANQGSEA. Trimming took off 5 bases at V and 1 base at J, with 9 bases between the two ends. The CDR3 is CSVRQPSYEQYF. The CDR3 nucleotides read TGCAGCGTTCGACAGCCTTCCTACGAGCAGTACTTC.

This clonotype was seen a handful of times. J is TRBJ2-7 and V is TRBV7-2; D perhaps matches TRBD2 (5 bases). The CDR3 loop spans 15 amino acids. Per the germline V gene, CDR1 is SGHTA and CDR2 is FQGNSA. V was pared by 6 bases and J by 3 bases, with 18 bases between. CDR3 DNA: TGTGCCAGCAGACGAGATGGCGGGCTGAACTACGAGCAGTACTTC. The encoded protein is CASRRDGGLNYEQYF.

This clonotype was seen a handful of times. The chain uses TRBV21-1 and TRBJ1-6. TRBV21-1 is a pseudogene locus. The CDR3 totals 16 residues. The CDR3 here is CASSSSATKGNSPLHF. In DNA form, the CDR3 reads TGTGCCAGCAGTTCATCCGCTACCAAGGGTAATTCACCCCTCCACTTT.

V gene TRBV30 combines with J gene TRBJ1-5, with D tentatively TRBD1 (6 bases). Germline V CDR1 and CDR2: GTSNPN, SVGIG (reference sequence). The V and J ends lost 2 bases and 4 bases respectively, with 6 bases between them. The CDR3 is made up of 12 amino acids. The CDR3 loop is CAWSTGNQPQHF. CDR3 DNA: TGTGCCTGGAGTACAGGGAATCAGCCCCAGCATTTT.

This clonotype was detected only a few times. The chain links TRBV2 to TRBJ2-3; D call uncertain. Germline V gives CDR1 SNHLY, CDR2 FYNNEI. The CDR3 contains 13 residues. Between the trimmed V and J ends, which lost 4 bases and 5 bases, there was a span of 10 bases. CDR3 nucleotide sequence: TGTGCCAGCAGTGCTCTACGCAGAGATACGCAGTATTTT. The encoded protein is CASSALRRDTQYF.

The table lists this clonotype with many counts. The chain recombines TRBV5-1 with TRBJ2-1, with 7 nucleotides matching TRBD1. The CDR3 extends over 13 amino acids. With 4 bases clipped from V and 12 bases from J, the junction kept 10 bases outside the gene matches. The germline CDR1 and CDR2 sequences are SGHRS and YFSETQ. DNA of the CDR3: TGCGCCAGCAGCCGAGCGACAGGGAATTGGCAGTTCTTC. It translates to CASSRATGNWQFF.

This clonotype appeared a few times. The chain employs TRBV5-1 and TRBJ2-7; D unclear. In germline, CDR1 is SGHRS, CDR2 YFSETQ. This CDR3 is built from 12 residues. Trimming removed 7 bases at V and 2 bases at J, with 10 bases between. CDR3 DNA: TGCGCCAGCCGGCTAGAAACCTACGAGCAGTACTTC. Translation: CASRLETYEQYF.

This clonotype was picked up many times. This chain uses TRBV4-1 with TRBJ2-7; the D gene is possibly TRBD2 (5 bases). This CDR3 spans 16 amino acids. The V end lost 0 bases, the J end lost 5 bases, and 17 bases lay between the germline ends. Per the germline V gene, CDR1 is MGHRA and CDR2 is YSYEKL. The CDR3 reads CASSQEEHSVRHEQYF. The CDR3 nucleotides read TGCGCCAGCAGCCAAGAAGAGCATAGCGTCAGGCACGAGCAGTACTTC.

The V call is TRBV12-3 or TRBV12-4, the J call TRBJ1-2; D gene ambiguous. This CDR3 comprises 11 residues. Trimming removed 5 bases from V and 8 bases from J, with 9 bases in between. The CDR3 coding sequence is TGTGCCAGCAGTCCTGGGTGGGGCTACACCTTC. Its protein is CASSPGWGYTF.

The gene calls are TRBV21-1 and TRBJ2-7. TRBV21-1 corresponds to a pseudogene. This CDR3 is 14 amino acids long. CDR3 protein: CASSIRHSSYEQYF. The CDR3 region has the DNA TGTGCCAGCAGCATTCGACACAGCTCCTACGAGCAGTACTTC.